Each of the 3 T cell receptor beta chains below was sequenced from the same sample in a study of T cell responses to AZD1222 COVID-19 vaccine. Using immunoSEQ multiplex PCR, the repertoire was profiled, and TCRdb retains in-frame clones only, with some absent. The sample lists some 170,000 clones; just over 90% were seen once. The sequences come from peripheral blood, collected on day 0 of AZD1222 vaccination. Receptors were obtained from an adult in good health.

The rearrangement uses TRBV5-4 and TRBJ2-1; weak D call: TRBD1 (7 bases). Germline CDR1 SGHNT, CDR2 YYREEE (reference sequence). The V and J ends lost 1 base and 0 bases respectively, with 11 bases between them. The CDR3 totals 16 residues. CDR3 nucleotides: TGTGCCAGCAGCTTGATGCGGGACAGCTCCTACAATGAGCAGTTCTTC. It codes for CASSLMRDSSYNEQFF.

The chain couples TRBV4-2 to TRBJ1-1, with a tentative D call TRBD1 (5 bases). V lost 0 bases and J lost 3, with 5 bases in between. The CDR3 spans 13 residues. Germline V gene sequence: CDR1 LGHNA, CDR2 YNFKEQ. The CDR3 region has the DNA TGTGCCAGCAGCCAAGAAGGGGACACTGAAGCTTTCTTT. It specifies CASSQEGDTEAFF.

The chain is built from TRBV7-9 and TRBJ1-6, with 7 nucleotides matching TRBD1. The trim removed 7 bases at V and 4 bases at J, leaving 4 bases unmatched. Per germline, CDR1 SEHNR and CDR2 FQNEAQ (reference sequence). The CDR3 extends over 14 amino acids. The DNA for the CDR3 is TGTGCCAGCACCCGACAGGGATATAATTCACCCCTCCACTTT. Translating it yields CASTRQGYNSPLHF.